The rows below give T cell receptor beta chains drawn from one sample of a study of blood T cell repertoires in COVID-19. Clones were read by immunoSEQ multiplex PCR, and TCRdb kept only the in-frame ones, dropping some. The sample consists of roughly 290,000 clones, over 75% of them appearing once. The sample consisted of peripheral blood. The receptor source for this set is a woman aged 45-65 years who had recovered from COVID-19. Both conserved end residues are trimmed from each CDR3. The order of the fields is J gene, V gene, CDR3 protein.

TRBJ2-5,TRBV15,ATSRDGEPVQETQY
TRBJ2-1,TRBV15,ATSRDRVAGGNEQF
TRBJ2-3,TRBV19,ASRAIYGLAVTDTQY
TRBJ2-1,TRBV20-1,SASPGGLAGIEQF
TRBJ1-2,TRBV6-5,ASSYSGGILGYT
TRBJ2-2,TRBV6-1,ASSEVDSLGELF
TRBJ2-3,TRBV27,ASRIQGADTQY
TRBJ2-6,TRBV5-1,ASSFVSTGANVLT
TRBJ1-6,TRBV7-2,ASSPGVNSPLH
TRBJ1-2,TRBV3-1/TRBV3-2,ASSQVRLTGLGYT
TRBJ2-7,TRBV5-4,ASSFLAGGSYEQY
TRBJ2-3,TRBV7-9,ASSTPDSRPTDTQY
TRBJ1-2,TRBV6-6,ASTPAAGGYGYT
TRBJ2-1,TRBV11-3,ASSLAGLSNEQF
TRBJ2-1,TRBV6-5,ASSRTGHEQF
TRBJ1-5,TRBV30,AWSVTGIQPQH
TRBJ1-1,TRBV27,ASSFSSLQGVAF
TRBJ2-7,TRBV10-2,ASSLASRGEQY
TRBJ2-5,TRBV7-2,ASSFQAMETQY
TRBJ2-1,TRBV14,ASSQDPDYPSYNEQF
TRBJ2-3,TRBV28,ASSITTGYSGTDTQY
TRBJ2-7,TRBV19,ASSKARGTGYEQY
TRBJ1-1,TRBV6-5,ASISGWDTEAF
TRBJ1-3,TRBV6-6,ASSYAPTGSGNTIY
TRBJ2-5,TRBV30,ALKVRGTQETQY
TRBJ2-3,TRBV10-1,ASSETSGGPFSTDTQY
TRBJ2-1,TRBV4-1,ASSQLAGSYNEQF
TRBJ1-5,TRBV10-3,AISPSGTGDQPQH
TRBJ2-3,TRBV6-5,ASSPSGVSTDTQY
TRBJ2-3,TRBV19,ASSIGLARSDTQY
TRBJ2-7,TRBV6-2/TRBV6-3,ASSSAGGPADEQY
TRBJ1-5,TRBV28,AGGVNSNQPQH
TRBJ2-3,TRBV11-2,ASSRGLATDTQY
TRBJ2-3,TRBV5-1,ASNGGGSPDTQY